This T cell receptor (beta chain) was recovered during a study of OX40 agonist ivuxolimab in advanced cancers. On the study more broadly: Under the entry rules, prior anti-PD-1, anti-PD-L1 or anti-CTLA-4 therapy was allowed, and less than 50% had some.

Some clones are missing from TCRdb's copy, which holds only in-frame ones; the method was immunoSEQ multiplex PCR. The data show 50,000 to 80,000 clones, less than 95% seen once. From germline, CDR1 is SGHRS and CDR2 YFSETQ. The CDR3 has 18 amino acids. V was cut by 0 bases and J by 8 bases, with 24 bases left in between. The clonotype originates from an adult with an advanced solid tumor such as melanoma, head and neck, liver or kidney cancer. The chain employs TRBV5-1 and TRBJ1-5; D gene uncertain. The source was CD4+ or CD8+ T cells sorted from blood, collected in a trial of the OX40 agonist ivuxolimab. CDR3 sequence (DNA): TGCGCCAGCAGCTTGGAAAACTCGGCGGGGATGGTTCGGGAGCCCCAGCATTTT. This gives the protein CASSLENSAGMVREPQHF.